This TCR beta chain was recovered during a study of cytomegalovirus exposure and HLA in healthy donors. This clone was recorded only once. Its specificity is not known. Regarding the study as a whole: TRBV6-2, TRBV6-3 and some other V segments were unresolvable in 87-base-pair reads. It was assumed in the presence/absence analyses that sequencing depth was roughly uniform across donors.

Amplification used 60 Vbeta primers and 13 Jbeta primers. Sequencing used immunoSEQ multiplex PCR; TCRdb keeps in-frame clones, though not all of them. The sample contains fewer than 250,000 clones, over 75% of which appear only once. Per germline, CDR1 LNHDA and CDR2 SQIVND (reference sequence). After removal of 1 base from V and 7 bases from J, the junction contained 10 bases not matched to a gene. This CDR3 has 16 residues. The receptor's source is a woman between 45 and 60 years old in good health and CMV-seropositive. Sequenced: PBMCs. V is TRBV19 and J is TRBJ2-5; TRBD2 matches 9 bases. The CDR3 reads CASSIGGTSPGGTQYF. The DNA for the CDR3 is TGTGCCAGTAGTATAGGGGGGACTAGCCCGGGTGGGACCCAGTACTTC.